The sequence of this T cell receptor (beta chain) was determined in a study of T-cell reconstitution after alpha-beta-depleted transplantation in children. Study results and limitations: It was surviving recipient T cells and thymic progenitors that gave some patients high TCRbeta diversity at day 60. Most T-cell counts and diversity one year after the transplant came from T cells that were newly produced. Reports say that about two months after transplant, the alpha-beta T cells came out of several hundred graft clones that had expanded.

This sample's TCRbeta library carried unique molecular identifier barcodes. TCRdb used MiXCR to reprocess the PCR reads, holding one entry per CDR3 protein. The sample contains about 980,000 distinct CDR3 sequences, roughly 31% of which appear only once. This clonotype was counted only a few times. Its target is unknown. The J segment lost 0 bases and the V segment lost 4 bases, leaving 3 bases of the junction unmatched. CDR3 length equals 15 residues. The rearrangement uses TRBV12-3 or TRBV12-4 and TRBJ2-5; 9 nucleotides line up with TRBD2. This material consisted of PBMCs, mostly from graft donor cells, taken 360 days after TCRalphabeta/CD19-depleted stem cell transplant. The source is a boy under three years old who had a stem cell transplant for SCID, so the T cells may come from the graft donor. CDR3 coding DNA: TGTGCCAGCAGTTCCCGGACTAGCGACCAAGAGACCCAGTACTTC. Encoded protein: CASSSRTSDQETQYF.